Below, one TCR beta chain is given with its context. This sample was included in a study of T cells after yellow fever vaccination. TCRdb recomputed calls from the 5' RACE reads with MiXCR, one row per CDR3 protein. The data show approximately 580,000 distinct CDR3 sequences, roughly a sixth seen once. This specimen was PBMCs, taken 5 to 6 days after the first yellow fever vaccination. This clonotype was sampled from a man between 18 and 35 years old who received the YFV17D yellow fever vaccine.

In DNA form, the CDR3 reads TGCAGTGCTAGAGATCGTATAACTAGCTTAGAGACCCAGTACTTC. Translation gives CSARDRITSLETQYF. This sequence joins TRBV20-1 and TRBJ2-5; perhaps TRBD2 as D (6 bases). V dropped 0 bases and J dropped 4 bases, with 15 bases sitting between them. Germline CDR1 and CDR2: DFQATT and SNEGSKA (reference sequence). The CDR3 sequence is 15 residues long.